This T cell receptor beta chain was recorded in a study of PD-L1 blockade in urothelial cancer. Assay used: immunoSEQ multiplex PCR; TCRdb lists only in-frame clones, some missing. Here the sample spans 49,000 or so clones, about four fifths being singletons. This CDR3 comprises 16 residues. J gave up 0 bases and V 6 bases, and 7 bases lay outside the gene matches. CDR1 and CDR2 (germline): MNHNY, SVGAGI (reference sequence). Indicated time point: pretreatment peripheral blood. The sample in question was PBMCs, obtained around atezolizumab (anti-PD-L1) treatment. The rearrangement joins TRBV6-6 to TRBJ1-3; TRBD1 matches 8 bases. The TCR was taken from a man aged 70 or older with urothelial cancer. DNA for the CDR3: TGTGCCAGCAGAAACGGACAGGGTTCCTCTGGAAACACCATATATTTT. This codes for CASRNGQGSSGNTIYF.